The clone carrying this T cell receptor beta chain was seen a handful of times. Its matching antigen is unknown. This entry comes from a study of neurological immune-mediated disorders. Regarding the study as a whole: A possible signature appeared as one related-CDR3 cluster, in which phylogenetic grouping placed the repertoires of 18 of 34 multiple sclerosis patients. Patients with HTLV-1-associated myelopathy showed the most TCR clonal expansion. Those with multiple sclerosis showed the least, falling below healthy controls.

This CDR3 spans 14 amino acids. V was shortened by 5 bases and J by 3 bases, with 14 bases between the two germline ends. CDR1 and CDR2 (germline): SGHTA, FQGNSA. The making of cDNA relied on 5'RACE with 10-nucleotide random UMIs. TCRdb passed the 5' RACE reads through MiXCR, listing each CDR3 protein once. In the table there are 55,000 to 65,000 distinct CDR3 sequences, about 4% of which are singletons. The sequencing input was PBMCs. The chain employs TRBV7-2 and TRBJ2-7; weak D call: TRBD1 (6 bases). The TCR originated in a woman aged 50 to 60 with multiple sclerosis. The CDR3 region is CASSERQGRYEQYF. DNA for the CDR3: TGTGCCAGCAGCGAGAGGCAGGGGCGCTACGAGCAGTACTTC.